Below, 10 T cell receptor beta chains from the same sample are listed, as sequenced in a study of T cell responses to AZD1222 COVID-19 vaccine (dated by TCRdb to 2020 to 2022). What this sample's time point label stands for: baseline before first vaccination. Interpreted using the paper, the treatment or condition label stands for: meningococcal conjugate vaccine given as trial control. Library construction relied on the immunoSEQ multiplex PCR assay. What TCRdb holds here is the immuneACCESS table cut down to in-frame rearrangements. Part of the clones is not present; checked against another copy, under half of the missing clones reflect an unresolved V gene, and the others are unexplained. The sample table holds 150,000 or so clones, of which about 91% were seen once. The ten top clones hold 3% to 3.5% of the sample. The sample here was peripheral blood, taken on day 0 of MenACWY control vaccination. These receptors all stem from an adult in good health.

This chain connects TRBV9 to TRBJ1-1; D uncertain. The CDR3 contains 14 residues. Germline values: CDR1 SGDLS, CDR2 YYNGEE. V shed 4 bases and J shed 5 bases, with 15 bases lying between them. The CDR3 nucleotides read TGTGCCAGCAGCCCCCGGTTCGGTCAGACTGAAGCTTTCTTT. Translating gives CASSPRFGQTEAFF. Looking up the rest from reference TRBV9 and TRBJ1-1 gives the full variable domain: DSGVTQTPKHLITATGQRVTLRCSPRSGDLSVYWYQQSLDQGLQFLIQYYNGEERAKGNILERFSAQQFPDLHSELNLSSLELGDSALYFCASSPRFGQTEAFFGQGTRLTVV.

The chain couples TRBV7-2 to TRBJ1-6; 10 bases line up with TRBD1. Germline CDR1 and CDR2: SGHTA and FQGNSA. The CDR3 has 16 amino acids. The trim removed 1 base at V and 9 bases at J, leaving 6 bases unmatched. The CDR3 DNA is TGTGCCAGCAGCTTAGGGCGGGGACAGGGGTCTTCACCCCTCCACTTT. Protein sequence: CASSLGRGQGSSPLHF.

The V and J genes are TRBV27 and TRBJ2-2, with 11 bases that match TRBD1. In germline, CDR1 is MNHEY, CDR2 SMNVEV (reference sequence). The CDR3 is made up of 16 amino acids. Unmatched junction bases numbered 8, after V lost 5 bases and J lost 6 bases. The CDR3 region is CASSNHPGQGAGELFF. For the CDR3, the DNA is TGTGCCAGCAGTAACCACCCGGGACAGGGGGCCGGGGAGCTGTTTTTT.

This clone has only one observation. The chain combines TRBV2 with TRBJ2-5; TRBD2 might be the D (6 bases). CDR3 size: 14 residues. Deletions cut 3 bases from V and 2 bases from J, with 10 bases between. CDR1 is SNHLY and CDR2 is FYNNEI in the germline V gene. The CDR3 coding sequence is TGTGCCAGCAGTGACCTGCGGGGACAAGAGACCCAGTACTTC. Encoded protein: CASSDLRGQETQYF. The whole variable domain, remainder taken from reference TRBV2 and TRBJ2-5, is EPEVTQTPSHQVTQMGQEVILRCVPISNHLYFYWYRQILGQKVEFLVSFYNNEISEKSEIFDDQFSVERPDGSNFTLKIRSTKLEDSAMYFCASSDLRGQETQYFGPGTRLLVL.

Worth noting for this clone: Germline and junction disagree at one end, which may indicate a read error. V and J are TRBV7-7 and TRBJ2-2; D is perhaps TRBD1 (5 bases). Looked up from germline, CDR1 is SSHAT and CDR2 is FNYEAQ (reference sequence). The CDR3 loop spans 13 amino acids. DNA of the CDR3: TGTGCTAGCAGCTTAGCAGGGTCGGGGGAGCTGTTTTTT. Translated, it gives CASSLAGSGELFF. The full variable domain, its missing parts supplied by reference TRBV7-7 and TRBJ2-2, is GAGVSQSPRYKVTKRGQDVTLRCDPISSHATLYWYQQALGQGPEFLTYFNYEAQPDKSGLPSDRFSAERPEGSISTLTIQRTEQRDSAMYRCASSLAGSGELFFGEGSRLTVL.

This chain connects TRBV7-2 to TRBJ2-5, with TRBD1 matching 7 bases. The V segment lost 4 bases and the J segment 6 bases; nucleotides outside the gene matches: 5. The CDR3 has 13 amino acids. Germline lookup yields CDR1 SGHTA and CDR2 FQGNSA. The CDR3 loop reads CASSSPGGQTQYF. The CDR3 DNA sequence: TGTGCCAGCAGCTCCCCAGGGGGACAGACCCAGTACTTC.

This clone was observed a single time. This chain links TRBV27 with TRBJ2-1; 10 bases agree with TRBD2. The CDR3 length is 13 residues. Trimming at V came to 8 bases and at J to 12 bases, leaving 10 bases not matched to a gene. Germline V CDR1 and CDR2: MNHEY, SMNVEV (reference sequence). DNA for the CDR3: TGTGCCAGCGCCCATCCGGGACTAGCGAGGCAGTTCTTC. Its protein is CASAHPGLARQFF.

The chain joins TRBV5-6 to TRBJ1-1; tentatively, D is TRBD1 (5 bases). Per the germline V gene, CDR1 is SGHDT and CDR2 is YYEEEE. V was shortened by 0 bases and J by 4 bases, with 13 bases between the two germline ends. The CDR3 is made up of 15 amino acids. CDR3 residues: CASSLARYGGTEAFF. CDR3 bases: TGTGCCAGCAGCTTGGCCAGATACGGGGGCACTGAAGCTTTCTTT.

This clone was observed a single time. This chain uses TRBV7-9 with TRBJ1-4; D call uncertain. Trimming took off 5 bases at V and 8 bases at J, with 12 bases between the two ends. Looked up from germline, CDR1 is SEHNR and CDR2 is FQNEAQ (reference sequence). This CDR3 is built from 13 residues. Here the CDR3 DNA reads TGTGCCAGCAGCCCAGAAACTGAGGAAAAACTGTTTTTT. Protein: CASSPETEEKLFF.

The chain links TRBV19 to TRBJ1-2; 11 bases agree with TRBD1. The V and J ends lost 11 bases and 8 bases, in that order; junction bases with no gene match: 10. Germline V gene lookup returns CDR1 LNHDA and CDR2 SQIVND (reference sequence). The CDR3 runs 13 residues. CDR3 DNA sequence: TGTGCCTCCAAGGACAGGGGGCTTCCCGGCTACACCTTC. It specifies CASKDRGLPGYTF.